The T cell receptor (beta chain) described here comes from a study of T cells in Graves' hyperthyroidism and ophthalmopathy. Newly diagnosed hyperthyroidism patients aged 18 to 65 years had disease lasting under 2 months. The diagnoses drew upon clinical symptoms, serum thyroxine and TRAb, thyroid ultrasound and orbital computed tomography. Researchers took RNA transcripts and amplified the TCR beta CDR3 regions from them. The HTBI primer set was used in a first-round RT-PCR of the TCR CDR3. MiXCR was run by TCRdb on the multiplex PCR reads, yielding one entry per CDR3 protein. Among hundreds of thousands of distinct CDR3 sequences listed, around 17% were seen once. V lost 6 bases and J lost 4; bases outside the gene matches: 6. The CDR3 runs 15 residues.

This chain links TRBV12-3 or TRBV12-4 with TRBJ2-1; 10 nucleotides match TRBD2. The sequenced sample consisted of blood. This TCR was recovered from a woman between 18 and 30 years old with Graves' hyperthyroidism. The CDR3 is CASSPEAGGYNEQFF. CDR3 nucleotide sequence: TGTGCCAGCAGCCCGGAAGCGGGGGGGTACAATGAGCAGTTCTTC.